In its sample, the clone carrying this T cell receptor (beta chain) was seen many times. What it recognizes is unknown. These data come from a study of T cell repertoires in cytomegalovirus infection. General study points: People with CMV and the relevant HLA were identified by cumulative public TCR beta family frequency. Ex vivo responses were dominated by HLA-C-restricted CMV-specific TCR beta clonotypes.

The junction had 7 bases not matched to a gene; V was cut back by 11 bases and J by 0 bases. There are 15 residues in the CDR3. Germline V gene sequence: CDR1 MDHEN, CDR2 SYDVKM. One entry per CDR3 protein results from TCRdb running MiXCR on the reads. This sample has fewer than 200,000 distinct CDR3 sequences; about an eighth occur once, and the top ten carry roughly a quarter. Sequencing input: PBMCs. The chain recombines TRBV28 with TRBJ2-6; 7 bases fit TRBD1. The TCR sequence derives from a human donor in good health (CMV status not recorded). Some clones in this sample may be carry-over from other donors' samples. The CDR3 DNA reads as TGTGCCTCCGGACAGGTACACTCTGGGGCCAACGTCCTGACTTTC. Its translation is CASGQVHSGANVLTF.